This T cell receptor beta chain was sequenced during a study of T cell responses to AZD1222 COVID-19 vaccine. Background on the study: Pooled together were second doses at about 4 or about 12 weeks.

The method was immunoSEQ multiplex PCR; TCRdb's version includes in-frame clones alone and lacks a portion of them. Found here are roughly 150,000 clones, roughly nine tenths of them singletons; the top ten hold approximately 5.1%. Germline CDR1 is SGHKS and CDR2 is YYEKEE (reference sequence). V shed 4 bases and J 3 bases; nucleotides not matched to a gene: 6. The CDR3 is 15 amino acids. General study results and limits: Nearly half of the spike-specific TCRs reportedly recognize variant regions that carry no mutations. Only a handful of AZD1222 recipients were seropositive at baseline. A mostly white British donor set with more females was recruited, and clonal diversity was possibly underestimated.

Worth noting for this clone: Its antigen is as yet unknown.

This rearrangement joins TRBV5-5 to TRBJ1-2; 10 bases map to TRBD1. The TCR was taken from an adult in good health. Here the sequenced sample was peripheral blood, taken on day 0 of AZD1222 vaccination. The CDR3: CASSRRTGGDYGYTF. The CDR3 region has the DNA TGTGCCAGCAGCCGGCGGACAGGGGGTGACTATGGCTACACCTTC.